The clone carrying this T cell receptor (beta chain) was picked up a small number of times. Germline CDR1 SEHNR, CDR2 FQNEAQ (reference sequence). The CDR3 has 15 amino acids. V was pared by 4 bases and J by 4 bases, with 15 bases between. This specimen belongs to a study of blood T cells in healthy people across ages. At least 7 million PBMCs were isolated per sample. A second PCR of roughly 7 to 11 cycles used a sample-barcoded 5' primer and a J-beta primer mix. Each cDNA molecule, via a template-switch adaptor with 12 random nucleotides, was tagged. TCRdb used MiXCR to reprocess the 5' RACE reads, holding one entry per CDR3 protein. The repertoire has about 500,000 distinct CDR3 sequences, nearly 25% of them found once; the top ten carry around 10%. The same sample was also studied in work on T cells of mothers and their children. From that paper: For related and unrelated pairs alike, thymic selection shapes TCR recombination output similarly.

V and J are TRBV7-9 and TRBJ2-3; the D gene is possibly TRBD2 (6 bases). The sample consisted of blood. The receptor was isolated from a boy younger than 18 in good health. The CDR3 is CASSWGGVGADTQYF. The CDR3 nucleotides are TGTGCCAGCAGCTGGGGCGGGGTTGGTGCAGATACGCAGTATTTT.